The 15 T cell receptor beta chains reported below all come from one sample, sequenced in a study of T cells in localized non-small cell lung cancer. Only in-frame clones appear in the TCRdb table, and some are missing; sequencing was by immunoSEQ multiplex PCR. The sample comprises approximately 140,000 clones, around 89% of which are singletons, and around 1.8% rests with the top ten. Specimen: peripheral blood, collected before any cancer treatment. The origin of the receptors is a female donor older than 55 with stage I lung adenocarcinoma.

The J gene is TRBJ2-3, the V gene TRBV4-1; weak D call: TRBD2 (7 bases). Germline V gene lookup returns CDR1 MGHRA and CDR2 YSYEKL. V gave up 4 bases and J gave up 3 bases, with 29 bases separating them. CDR3 length: 20 amino acids. CDR3 protein: CASSPSGGLTAGEVTDTQYF. In nucleotides, the CDR3 is TGCGCCAGCAGCCCGTCTGGGGGGCTTACGGCGGGAGAGGTGACAGATACGCAGTATTTT.

This clone was seen a single time. The J gene is TRBJ2-1, the V gene TRBV29-1; 12 positions match TRBD1. Germline-derived CDR1 and CDR2 are SQVTM and ANQGSEA. The trim removed 7 bases at V and 14 bases at J, leaving 18 bases unmatched. CDR3 length: 15 residues. CDR3 coding DNA: TGCAGCGGGGGACAGGGGGCAGGAGCGGGAGGGAGGGAGTTCTTC. Its protein is CSGGQGAGAGGREFF.

The chain recombines TRBV5-4 with TRBJ2-1; tentatively, D is TRBD1 or TRBD2 (5 bases each). This CDR3 contains 15 residues. The ends were cut back, 2 bases at V and 7 bases at J, with 16 bases in the middle. Germline CDR1 reads SGHNT; CDR2 reads YYREEE (reference sequence). The DNA for the CDR3 is TGTGCCAGCAGCTTCTTCGAGGGGTATTTGAATGAGCAGTTCTTC. Amino acids: CASSFFEGYLNEQFF.

CDR3 region: CASSEGPWGNQPQHF. CDR3 nucleotides: TGTGCCAGCAGTGAGGGGCCTTGGGGCAATCAGCCCCAGCATTTT. The chain combines TRBV2 with TRBJ1-5; tentatively, D is TRBD1 (5 bases). Germline assignment: CDR1 SNHLY and CDR2 FYNNEI. This CDR3 is 15 amino acids long. V shed 3 bases and J shed 2 bases, with 11 bases lying between them.

This sequence joins TRBV7-9 and TRBJ1-2, with TRBD1 matching over 7 bases. V trimming: 5 bases; J trimming: 2 bases; junction bases outside the gene matches: 2. CDR1 is SEHNR and CDR2 is FQNEAQ in the germline V gene (reference sequence). The CDR3 totals 13 residues. The CDR3 DNA reads TGTGCCAGCAGCCGGGACAGCAACTATGGCTACACCTTC. It yields the protein CASSRDSNYGYTF.

The J gene is TRBJ2-7, the V gene TRBV9, with 8 bases that match TRBD2. Germline CDR1 is SGDLS and CDR2 is YYNGEE. This CDR3 region has 16 residues. The ends lost 0 bases at V and 7 bases at J; junction bases unmatched: 12. The CDR3 sequence: CASSVGDGRALGEQYF. The CDR3 DNA reads as TGTGCCAGCAGCGTAGGGGACGGGAGGGCCTTGGGGGAGCAGTACTTC. Supplemented by reference TRBV9 and TRBJ2-7, the full variable domain reads DSGVTQTPKHLITATGQRVTLRCSPRSGDLSVYWYQQSLDQGLQFLIQYYNGEERAKGNILERFSAQQFPDLHSELNLSSLELGDSALYFCASSVGDGRALGEQYFGPGTRLTVT.

The rearrangement links TRBV7-3 to TRBJ1-2; TRBD1 matches 9 bases. With 4 bases clipped from V and 4 bases from J, the junction kept 7 bases outside the gene matches. From germline, CDR1 is SGHTA and CDR2 FQGTGA. This CDR3 comprises 15 residues. Here the CDR3 reads CASSSPEQGAYGYTF. CDR3 in DNA: TGTGCCAGCAGCTCTCCAGAACAGGGGGCCTATGGCTACACCTTC.

This clone was detected only once. The V call is TRBV20-1, the J call TRBJ2-3, with D uncertain. Germline V gives CDR1 DFQATT, CDR2 SNEGSKA (reference sequence). The germline V and J ends were trimmed by 6 bases and 11 bases, with 15 bases remaining between them. The CDR3 is 11 amino acids. The CDR3 loop is CSAMAPMGQYF. CDR3 bases: TGCAGTGCGATGGCCCCCATGGGGCAGTATTTT.

CDR3 amino acids: CASSVGSRYNEQFF. In DNA form, the CDR3 reads TGTGCCAGCAGCGTAGGAAGTCGCTACAATGAGCAGTTCTTC. The chain uses TRBV9 and TRBJ2-1; the D is unclear. The CDR3 has 14 residues. The germline gives CDR1 SGDLS, CDR2 YYNGEE. Deletions cut 0 bases from V and 3 bases from J, with 7 bases between.

CDR3 bases: TGCGCCAGTAAAGACAGGGCCGGATGGACTGAAGCTTTCTTT. It encodes CASKDRAGWTEAFF. The chain couples TRBV5-1 to TRBJ1-1; TRBD1 aligns across 7 bases. Per germline, CDR1 SGHRS and CDR2 YFSETQ. The CDR3 extends over 14 amino acids. J gave up 5 bases and V 8 bases, and 12 bases lay outside the gene matches.

The rearrangement joins TRBV2 to TRBJ2-5; TRBD2 might be the D (5 bases). In germline, CDR1 is SNHLY, CDR2 FYNNEI. The length of the CDR3 is 14 residues. V was trimmed by 1 base and J by 0 bases, leaving 6 bases between them. In DNA, the CDR3 is TGTGCCAGCAGTGAAGGGGAGTACCAAGAGACCCAGTACTTC. This codes for CASSEGEYQETQYF. The full variable domain, completed using reference TRBV2 and TRBJ2-5, is EPEVTQTPSHQVTQMGQEVILRCVPISNHLYFYWYRQILGQKVEFLVSFYNNEISEKSEIFDDQFSVERPDGSNFTLKIRSTKLEDSAMYFCASSEGEYQETQYFGPGTRLLVL.

V usage is TRBV6-6 and J usage is TRBJ2-7; D perhaps matches TRBD1 (7 bases). CDR1 MNHNY and CDR2 SVGAGI come from the germline V gene (reference sequence). Trimming left V 6 bases short and J 3 bases short, with 15 bases between. The CDR3 spans 14 residues. CDR3 nucleotide sequence: TGTGCCAGCAGCGGAGGGACAGCCAACTACGAGCAGTACTTC. Amino acid sequence: CASSGGTANYEQYF.

This chain uses TRBV5-1 with TRBJ2-7, with D perhaps matching TRBD2 (6 bases). V lost 2 bases and J 0 bases, leaving 9 bases between the germline ends. Per the germline V gene, CDR1 is SGHRS and CDR2 is YFSETQ. This CDR3 spans 14 amino acids. The CDR3, as DNA: TGCGCCAGCAGCTTCGGCGGGAACTCCTACGAGCAGTACTTC. Translating it yields CASSFGGNSYEQYF.

The CDR3 loop reads CAWTGHRGTDTQYF. The CDR3, as DNA: TGTGCCTGGACCGGACACCGTGGCACAGATACGCAGTATTTT. V is TRBV30 and J is TRBJ2-3; weak D call: TRBD1 (5 bases). The CDR3 is 14 residues long. The germline gives CDR1 GTSNPN, CDR2 SVGIG (reference sequence). Between the trimmed V and J ends, which lost 4 bases and 1 base, there was a span of 12 bases.

This rearrangement joins TRBV10-3 to TRBJ1-1, with unresolved D. The CDR3 is 13 residues long. In germline, CDR1 is ENHRY, CDR2 SYGVKD. The V and J ends lost 4 bases and 4 bases respectively, with 10 bases between them. The CDR3 is CAISGGALTEAFF. CDR3 bases: TGTGCCATCAGTGGAGGAGCCCTCACTGAAGCTTTCTTT.